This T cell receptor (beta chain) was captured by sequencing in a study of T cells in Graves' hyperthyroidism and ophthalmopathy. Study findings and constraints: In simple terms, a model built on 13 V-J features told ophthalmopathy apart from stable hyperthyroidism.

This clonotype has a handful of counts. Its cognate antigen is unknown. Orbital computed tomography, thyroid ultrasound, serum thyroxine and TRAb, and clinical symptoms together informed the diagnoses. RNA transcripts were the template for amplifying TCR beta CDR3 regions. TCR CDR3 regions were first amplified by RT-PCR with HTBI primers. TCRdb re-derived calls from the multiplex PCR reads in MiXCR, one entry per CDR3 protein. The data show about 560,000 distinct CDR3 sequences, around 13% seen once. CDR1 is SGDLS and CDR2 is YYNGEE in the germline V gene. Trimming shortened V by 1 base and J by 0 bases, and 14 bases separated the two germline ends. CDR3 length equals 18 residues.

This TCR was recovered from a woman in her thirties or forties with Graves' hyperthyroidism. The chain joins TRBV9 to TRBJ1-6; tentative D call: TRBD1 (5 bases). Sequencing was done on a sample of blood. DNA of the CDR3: TGTGCCAGCAGCGTATCCCCTTCCGGGGGCTCCTATAATTCACCCCTCCACTTT. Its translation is CASSVSPSGGSYNSPLHF.